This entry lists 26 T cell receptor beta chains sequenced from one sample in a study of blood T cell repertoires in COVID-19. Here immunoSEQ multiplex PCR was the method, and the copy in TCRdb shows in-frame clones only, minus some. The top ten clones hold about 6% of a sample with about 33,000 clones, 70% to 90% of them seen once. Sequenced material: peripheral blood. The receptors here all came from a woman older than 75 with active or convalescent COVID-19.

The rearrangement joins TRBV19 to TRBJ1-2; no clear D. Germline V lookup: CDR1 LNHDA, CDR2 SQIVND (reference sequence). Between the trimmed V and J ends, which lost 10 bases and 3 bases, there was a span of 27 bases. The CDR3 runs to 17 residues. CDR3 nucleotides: TGTGCCACTAAACGGGGTGGTCTTGGGGAGAGTTACTATGGCTACACCTTC. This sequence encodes CATKRGGLGESYYGYTF.

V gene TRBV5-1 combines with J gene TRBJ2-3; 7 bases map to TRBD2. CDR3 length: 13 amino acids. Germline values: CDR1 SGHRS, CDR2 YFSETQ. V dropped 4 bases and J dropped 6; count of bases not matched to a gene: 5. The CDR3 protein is CASSREARDTQYF. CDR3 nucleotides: TGCGCCAGCAGCCGGGAGGCCCGGGATACGCAGTATTTT.

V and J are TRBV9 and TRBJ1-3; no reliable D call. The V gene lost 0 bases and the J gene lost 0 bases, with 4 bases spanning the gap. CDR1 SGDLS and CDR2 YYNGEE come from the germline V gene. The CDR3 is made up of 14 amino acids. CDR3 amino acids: CASSVADSGNTIYF. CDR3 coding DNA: TGTGCCAGCAGCGTAGCAGACTCTGGAAACACCATATATTTT. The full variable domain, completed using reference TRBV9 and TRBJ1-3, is DSGVTQTPKHLITATGQRVTLRCSPRSGDLSVYWYQQSLDQGLQFLIQYYNGEERAKGNILERFSAQQFPDLHSELNLSSLELGDSALYFCASSVADSGNTIYFGEGSWLTVV.

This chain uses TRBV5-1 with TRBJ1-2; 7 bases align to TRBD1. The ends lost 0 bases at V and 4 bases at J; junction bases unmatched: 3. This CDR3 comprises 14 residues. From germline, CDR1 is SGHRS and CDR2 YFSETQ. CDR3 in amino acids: CASSLEGQSYGYTF. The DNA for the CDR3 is TGCGCCAGCAGCTTGGAGGGACAGAGCTATGGCTACACCTTC.

CDR3 loop: CASSQRGGPETQYF. In DNA form, the CDR3 reads TGTGCCAGCAGCCAACGGGGGGGACCAGAGACCCAGTACTTC. The chain employs TRBV3-1 (or the pseudogene TRBV3-2) and TRBJ2-5; the match to TRBD2 covers 8 bases. Germline assignment: CDR1 LGHDT and CDR2 YNNKEL (reference sequence). Losses at the gene ends were 2 bases for V and 4 bases for J; bases not matched to a gene: 3. The CDR3 contains 14 residues.

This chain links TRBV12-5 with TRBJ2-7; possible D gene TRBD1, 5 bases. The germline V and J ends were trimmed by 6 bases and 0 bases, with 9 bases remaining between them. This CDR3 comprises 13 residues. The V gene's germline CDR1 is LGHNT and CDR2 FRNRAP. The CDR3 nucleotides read TGTGCTAGTGGCCCAGGGTTCTCCTACGAGCAGTACTTC. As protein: CASGPGFSYEQYF.

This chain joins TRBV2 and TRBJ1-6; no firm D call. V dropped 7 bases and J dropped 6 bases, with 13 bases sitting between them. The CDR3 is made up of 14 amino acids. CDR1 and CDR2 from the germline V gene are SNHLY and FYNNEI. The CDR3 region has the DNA TGTGCCAGCACGGGGTATGGTGGTAATTCACCCCTCCACTTT. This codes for CASTGYGGNSPLHF.

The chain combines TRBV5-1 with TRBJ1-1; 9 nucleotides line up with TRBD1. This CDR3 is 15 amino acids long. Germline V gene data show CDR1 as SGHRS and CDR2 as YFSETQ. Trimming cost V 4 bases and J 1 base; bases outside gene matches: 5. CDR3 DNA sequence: TGCGCCAGCAGCCTAATGGACAGGGGGAACACTGAAGCTTTCTTT. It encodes CASSLMDRGNTEAFF.

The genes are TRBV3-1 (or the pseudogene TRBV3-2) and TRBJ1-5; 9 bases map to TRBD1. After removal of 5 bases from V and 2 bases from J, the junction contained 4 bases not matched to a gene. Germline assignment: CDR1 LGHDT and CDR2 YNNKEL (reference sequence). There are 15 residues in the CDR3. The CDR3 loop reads CASSDRTGGNQPQHF. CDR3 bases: TGTGCCAGCAGCGATAGGACAGGGGGCAATCAGCCCCAGCATTTT.

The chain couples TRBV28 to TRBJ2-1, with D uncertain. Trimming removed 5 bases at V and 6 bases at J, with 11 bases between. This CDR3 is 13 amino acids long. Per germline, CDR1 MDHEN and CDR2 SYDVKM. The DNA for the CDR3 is TGTGCCAGCAGTCCCCCGAGAGGCAATGAGCAGTTCTTC. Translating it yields CASSPPRGNEQFF.

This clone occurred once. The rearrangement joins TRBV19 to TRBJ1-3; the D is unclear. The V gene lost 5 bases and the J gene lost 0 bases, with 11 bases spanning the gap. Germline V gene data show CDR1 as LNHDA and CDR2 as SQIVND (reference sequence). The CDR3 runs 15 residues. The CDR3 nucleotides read TGTGCCAGTAGTGTGGTCGGGAGCTCTGGAAACACCATATATTTT. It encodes CASSVVGSSGNTIYF.

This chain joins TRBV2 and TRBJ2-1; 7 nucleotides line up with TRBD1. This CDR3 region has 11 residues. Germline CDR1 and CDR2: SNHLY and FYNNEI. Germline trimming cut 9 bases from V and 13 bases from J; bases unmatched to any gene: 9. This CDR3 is CASRLTGDQFF. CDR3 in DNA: TGTGCCAGTCGTCTCACAGGGGATCAGTTCTTC.

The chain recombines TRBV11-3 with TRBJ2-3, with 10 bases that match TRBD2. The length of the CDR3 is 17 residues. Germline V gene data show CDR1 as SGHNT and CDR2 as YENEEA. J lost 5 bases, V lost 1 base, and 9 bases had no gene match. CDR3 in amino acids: CASSLGALAGARDTQYF. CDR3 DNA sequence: TGTGCCAGCAGCTTAGGGGCTCTAGCGGGAGCTCGAGATACGCAGTATTTT.

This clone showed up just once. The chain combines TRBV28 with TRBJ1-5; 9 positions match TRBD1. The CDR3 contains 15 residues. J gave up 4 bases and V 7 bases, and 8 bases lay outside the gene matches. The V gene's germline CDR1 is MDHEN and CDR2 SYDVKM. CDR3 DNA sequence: TGTGCCAGCACTTCGCCGGGACAGGGTAATCAGCCCCAGCATTTT. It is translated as CASTSPGQGNQPQHF.

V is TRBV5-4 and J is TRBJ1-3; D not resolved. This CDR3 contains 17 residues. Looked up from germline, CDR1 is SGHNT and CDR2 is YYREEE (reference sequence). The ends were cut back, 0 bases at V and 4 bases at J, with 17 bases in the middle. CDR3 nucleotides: TGTGCCAGCAGCTTGGCAACCCAAGGGAGGCAGGGAAACACCATATATTTT. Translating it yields CASSLATQGRQGNTIYF.

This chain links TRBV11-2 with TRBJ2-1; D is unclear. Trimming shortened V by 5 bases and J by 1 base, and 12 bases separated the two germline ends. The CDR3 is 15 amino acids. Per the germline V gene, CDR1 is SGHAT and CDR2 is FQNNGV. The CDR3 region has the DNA TGTGCCAGCAGCGCCGTTTTACTTTCCTACAATGAGCAGTTCTTC. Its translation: CASSAVLLSYNEQFF.

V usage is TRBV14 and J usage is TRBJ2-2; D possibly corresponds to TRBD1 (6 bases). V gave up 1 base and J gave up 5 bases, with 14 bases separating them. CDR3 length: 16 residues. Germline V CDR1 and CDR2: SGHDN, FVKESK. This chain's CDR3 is CASSQGRTVTTGELFF. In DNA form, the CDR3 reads TGTGCCAGCAGCCAAGGTCGGACAGTAACTACCGGGGAGCTGTTTTTT.

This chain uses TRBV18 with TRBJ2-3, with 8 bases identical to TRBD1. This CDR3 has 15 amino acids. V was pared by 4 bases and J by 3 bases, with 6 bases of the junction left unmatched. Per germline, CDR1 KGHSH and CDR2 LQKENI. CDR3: CASSLSTGGTDTQYF. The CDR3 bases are TGTGCCAGCTCACTGTCAACAGGGGGGACAGATACGCAGTATTTT.

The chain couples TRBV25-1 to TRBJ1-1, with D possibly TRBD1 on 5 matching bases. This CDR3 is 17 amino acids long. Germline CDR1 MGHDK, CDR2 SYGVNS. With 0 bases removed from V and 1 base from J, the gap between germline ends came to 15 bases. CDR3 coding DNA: TGTGCCAGCAGTGAATATCCCGGGGGAGGGCCGAACACTGAAGCTTTCTTT. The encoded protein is CASSEYPGGGPNTEAFF.

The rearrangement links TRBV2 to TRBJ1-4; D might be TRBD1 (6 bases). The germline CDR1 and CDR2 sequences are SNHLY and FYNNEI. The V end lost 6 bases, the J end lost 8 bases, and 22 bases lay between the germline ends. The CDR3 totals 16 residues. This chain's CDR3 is CASSRLQQGNGEKLFF. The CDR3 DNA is TGTGCCAGCAGCCGTCTGCAACAGGGTAACGGGGAAAAACTGTTTTTT.

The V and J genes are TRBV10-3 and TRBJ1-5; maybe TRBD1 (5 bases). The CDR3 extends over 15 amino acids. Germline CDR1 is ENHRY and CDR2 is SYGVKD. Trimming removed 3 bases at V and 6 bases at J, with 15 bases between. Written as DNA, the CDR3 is TGTGCCATCAGTGACCCGGCAGGGTCCGGTCAGCCCCAGCATTTT. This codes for CAISDPAGSGQPQHF.

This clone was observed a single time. The CDR3 DNA follows: TGTGCCAGCAGCCAACAGGGGACCTTAACTTCACCCCTCCACTTT. This sequence encodes CASSQQGTLTSPLHF. This chain uses TRBV5-4 with TRBJ1-6, with 7 bases that match TRBD1. Germline V gene data show CDR1 as SGHNT and CDR2 as YYREEE (reference sequence). CDR3 length: 15 amino acids. Germline trimming cut 4 bases from V and 9 bases from J; bases unmatched to any gene: 10.

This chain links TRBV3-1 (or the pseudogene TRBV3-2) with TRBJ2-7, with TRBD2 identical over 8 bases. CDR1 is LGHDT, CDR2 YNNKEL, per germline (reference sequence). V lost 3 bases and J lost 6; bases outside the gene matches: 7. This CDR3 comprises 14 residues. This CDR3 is CASSHRLALGEQYF. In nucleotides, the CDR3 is TGTGCCAGCAGCCACCGACTAGCGTTGGGCGAGCAGTACTTC.

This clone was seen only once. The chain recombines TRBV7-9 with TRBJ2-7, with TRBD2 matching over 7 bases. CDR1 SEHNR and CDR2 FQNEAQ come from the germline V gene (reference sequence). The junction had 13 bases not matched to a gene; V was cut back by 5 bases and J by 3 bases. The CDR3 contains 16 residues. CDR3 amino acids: CASSISGLSGIYEQYF. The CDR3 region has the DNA TGTGCCAGCAGCATCTCGGGACTAAGCGGGATCTACGAGCAGTACTTC.

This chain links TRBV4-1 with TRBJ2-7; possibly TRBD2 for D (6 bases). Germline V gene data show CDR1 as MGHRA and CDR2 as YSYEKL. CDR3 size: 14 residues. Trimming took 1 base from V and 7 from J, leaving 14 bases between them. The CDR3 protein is CASSQAMGGGEQYF. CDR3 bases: TGCGCCAGCAGCCAAGCCATGGGGGGTGGAGAGCAGTACTTC.

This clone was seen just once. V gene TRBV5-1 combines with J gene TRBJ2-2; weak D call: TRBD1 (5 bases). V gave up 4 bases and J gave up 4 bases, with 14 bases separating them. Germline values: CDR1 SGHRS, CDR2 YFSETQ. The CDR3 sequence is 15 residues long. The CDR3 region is CASSPTDGSTGELFF. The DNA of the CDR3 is TGCGCCAGCAGCCCGACAGACGGATCCACCGGGGAGCTGTTTTTT. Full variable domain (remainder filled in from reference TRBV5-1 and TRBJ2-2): KAGVTQTPRYLIKTRGQQVTLSCSPISGHRSVSWYQQTPGQGLQFLFEYFSETQRNKGNFPGRFSGRQFSNSRSEMNVSTLELGDSALYLCASSPTDGSTGELFFGEGSRLTVL.